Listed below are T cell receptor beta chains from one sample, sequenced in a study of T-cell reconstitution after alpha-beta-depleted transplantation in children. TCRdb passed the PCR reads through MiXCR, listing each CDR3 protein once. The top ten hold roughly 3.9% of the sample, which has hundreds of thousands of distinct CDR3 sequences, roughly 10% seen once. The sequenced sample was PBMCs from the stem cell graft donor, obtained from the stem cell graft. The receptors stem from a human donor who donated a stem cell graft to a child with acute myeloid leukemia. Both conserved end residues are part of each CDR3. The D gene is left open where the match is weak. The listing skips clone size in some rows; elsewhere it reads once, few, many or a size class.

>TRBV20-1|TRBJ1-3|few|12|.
CSALQSGNTIYF
TGCAGTGCTCTGCAGTCGGGAAACACCATATATTTT
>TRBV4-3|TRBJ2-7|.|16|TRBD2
CASSQGPGTSWPEQYF
TGCGCCAGCAGCCAAGGACCCGGGACTAGCTGGCCCGAGCAGTACTTC
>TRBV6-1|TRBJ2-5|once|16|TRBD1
CASSDGYRGQAETQYF
TGTGCCAGCAGTGACGGTTACAGGGGGCAAGCGGAGACCCAGTACTTC
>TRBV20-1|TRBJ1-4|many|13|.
CSARALNQEKLFF
TGCAGTGCTAGAGCCCTAAACCAGGAAAAACTGTTTTTT
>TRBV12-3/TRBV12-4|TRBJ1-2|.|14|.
CASSTRGGPYGYTF
TGTGCCAGCAGTACCCGTGGGGGCCCCTATGGCTACACCTTC
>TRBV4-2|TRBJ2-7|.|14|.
CASSQVQQVYEQYF
TGTGCCAGCAGCCAAGTTCAACAAGTCTACGAGCAGTACTTC
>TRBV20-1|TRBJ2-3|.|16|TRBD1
CSARGGRDRGADTQYF
TGCAGTGCTAGAGGTGGGAGGGACAGGGGCGCAGATACGCAGTATTTT
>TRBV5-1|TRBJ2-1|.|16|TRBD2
CASSLVPLAGNNEQFF
TGCGCCAGCAGCTTGGTACCGCTAGCGGGAAACAATGAGCAGTTCTTC
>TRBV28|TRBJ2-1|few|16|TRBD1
CASSPPGQRIYNEQFF
TGTGCCAGCAGTCCGCCGGGACAGAGAATATACAATGAGCAGTTCTTC
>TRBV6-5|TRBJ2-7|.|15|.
CASSYSKAGWGEQYF
TGTGCCAGCAGTTACTCGAAGGCAGGGTGGGGCGAGCAGTACTTC
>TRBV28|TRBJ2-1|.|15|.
CASSGRRNNYNEQFF
TGTGCCAGCAGTGGCCGCCGTAACAACTACAATGAGCAGTTCTTC